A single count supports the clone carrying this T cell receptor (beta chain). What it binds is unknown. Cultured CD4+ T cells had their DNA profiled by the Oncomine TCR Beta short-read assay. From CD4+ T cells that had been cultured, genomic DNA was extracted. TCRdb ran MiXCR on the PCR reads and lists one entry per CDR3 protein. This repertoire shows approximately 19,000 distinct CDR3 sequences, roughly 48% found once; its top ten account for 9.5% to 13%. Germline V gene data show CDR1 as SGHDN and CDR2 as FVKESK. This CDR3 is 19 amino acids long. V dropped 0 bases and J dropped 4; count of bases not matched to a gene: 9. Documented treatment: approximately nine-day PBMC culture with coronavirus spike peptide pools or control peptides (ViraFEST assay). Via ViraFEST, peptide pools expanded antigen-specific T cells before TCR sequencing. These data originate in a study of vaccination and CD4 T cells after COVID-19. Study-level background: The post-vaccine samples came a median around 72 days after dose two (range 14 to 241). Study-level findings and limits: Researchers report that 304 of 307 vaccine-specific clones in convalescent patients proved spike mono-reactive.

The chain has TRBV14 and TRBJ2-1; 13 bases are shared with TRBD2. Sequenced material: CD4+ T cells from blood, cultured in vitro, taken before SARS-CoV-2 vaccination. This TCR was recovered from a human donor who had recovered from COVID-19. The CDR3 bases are TGTGCCAGCAGCCAAGATCCCGGACTAGCGGGAGCTGGTTACAATGAGCAGTTCTTC. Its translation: CASSQDPGLAGAGYNEQFF.